Shown below are 26 T cell receptor beta chains from a single sample sequenced in a study of T cells expressing NK-cell markers. TCRdb re-called the 5' RACE reads and shows each CDR3 protein once, DNA omitted. The sample holds roughly 390,000 distinct CDR3 sequences. The specimen was blood T cells: a sorted CD56 or NKG2C T cell subset, CD4+ or CD8+ T cells, or bulk PBMC T cells (not recorded which). The receptors come from a woman in her forties or fifties in good health.

This chain links TRBV15 with TRBJ2-7. The germline gives CDR1 LNHNV, CDR2 YYDKDF (reference sequence). This CDR3 region has 12 residues. CDR3 in amino acids: CATSRDRYPRYF. Filled out from reference TRBV15 and TRBJ2-7, the complete variable domain reads DAMVIQNPRYQVTQFGKPVTLSCSQTLNHNVMYWYQQKSSQAPKLLFHYYDKDFNNEADTPDNFQSRRPNTSFCFLDIRSPGLGDTAMYLCATSRDRYPRYFGPGTRLTVT.

This chain uses TRBV2 with TRBJ2-1; TCRdb selects TRBD2, and the lack of DNA leaves this call unchecked. The CDR3 runs to 15 residues. In germline, CDR1 is SNHLY, CDR2 FYNNEI. CDR3 sequence: CASSLLGEGDNEQFF.

V is TRBV7-9 and J is TRBJ2-1; no DNA is available, so the TRBD1 call from TCRdb remains unchecked. Germline CDR1 and CDR2: SEHNR and FQNEAQ (reference sequence). The CDR3 consists of 15 residues. The CDR3: CASSPRDRRYNEQFF.

The J gene is TRBJ1-1, the V gene TRBV2. The CDR3 length is 15 residues. Germline values: CDR1 SNHLY, CDR2 FYNNEI. The CDR3 region is CASSRIGGYGSEAFF.

The chain's CDR3 is CASSVPGTGRNTEAFF. This chain joins TRBV10-2 and TRBJ1-1; TCRdb lists TRBD1, though no DNA is available to test this call. This CDR3 is 16 amino acids long. Germline V CDR1 and CDR2: WSHSY, SAAADI.

This chain connects TRBV4-1 to TRBJ2-6; TCRdb indicates TRBD1, and absent DNA this call remains unverified. In germline, CDR1 is MGHRA, CDR2 YSYEKL. This CDR3 is built from 18 residues. CDR3 residues: CASSHTGQGVSGANVLTF.

This chain joins TRBV12-3 or TRBV12-4 and TRBJ2-6; TCRdb outputs TRBD1, but without DNA this stays unchecked. The CDR3 length is 17 residues. CDR3 sequence reads: CATSGGSRVSGANVLTF.

V usage is TRBV4-1 and J usage is TRBJ2-7; as DNA is missing, the TRBD2 call by TCRdb cannot be tested. The CDR3 spans 15 residues. The germline CDR1 and CDR2 sequences are MGHRA and YSYEKL. The chain's CDR3 is CASSLLALASYEQYF.

This chain links TRBV5-1 with TRBJ2-5; without DNA, the TCRdb call of TRBD1 cannot be checked. This CDR3 is 15 amino acids long. Looked up from germline, CDR1 is SGHRS and CDR2 is YFSETQ. CDR3 residues: CASSPGQVVKETQYF.

The CDR3 region is CASNGGLRGETQYF. The chain joins TRBV28 to TRBJ2-5; no DNA is available, so the TRBD1 call from TCRdb remains unchecked. Germline assignment: CDR1 MDHEN and CDR2 SYDVKM. CDR3 size: 14 residues. The full variable domain, with the rest looked up from reference TRBV28 and TRBJ2-5, is DVKVTQSSRYLVKRTGEKVFLECVQDMDHENMFWYRQDPGLGLRLIYFSYDVKMKEKGDIPEGYSVSREKKERFSLILESASTNQTSMYLCASNGGLRGETQYFGPGTRLLVL.

The CDR3 reads CSLRLAGGIGDNEQFF. V and J are TRBV29-1 and TRBJ2-1; the TRBD2 assignment by TCRdb is unverifiable without DNA. Germline-derived CDR1 and CDR2 are SQVTM and ANQGSEA. CDR3 length: 16 amino acids.

The rearrangement joins TRBV14 to TRBJ2-7; with no DNA, the TCRdb D assignment of TRBD1 cannot be verified. The CDR3 consists of 15 residues. Germline V lookup: CDR1 SGHDN, CDR2 FVKESK. The CDR3 protein is CASSQEMGPPYEQYF.

This chain links TRBV27 with TRBJ1-1; TCRdb lists TRBD1, though no DNA is available to test this call. From germline, CDR1 is MNHEY and CDR2 SMNVEV (reference sequence). The CDR3 has 12 amino acids. The CDR3 is CASRDRAKEAFF.

This sequence joins TRBV6-5 and TRBJ1-2. CDR3 length: 15 residues. Germline CDR1 and CDR2: MNHEY and SVGAGI. The CDR3 region is CASSYSINSNYGYTF.

The J gene is TRBJ2-7, the V gene TRBV6-5; the TCRdb D gene call, TRBD1, has no DNA to confirm it. The CDR3 length is 15 residues. Germline V gene sequence: CDR1 MNHEY, CDR2 SVGAGI. CDR3 in amino acids: CASSQGARPYYEQYF.

The genes are TRBV12-3 or TRBV12-4 and TRBJ1-1. The CDR3 is made up of 19 amino acids. The CDR3 spells CASSLTPPGLLDRGTEAFF.

This chain joins TRBV3-1 and TRBJ2-3; the TRBD1 assignment by TCRdb is unverifiable without DNA. The CDR3 consists of 13 residues. Germline CDR1 reads LGHDT; CDR2 reads YNNKEL (reference sequence). The CDR3 reads CASKGSYTDTQYF.

The chain has TRBV27 and TRBJ1-6. This CDR3 region has 14 residues. The germline gives CDR1 MNHEY, CDR2 SMNVEV (reference sequence). CDR3 sequence reads: CASSLNAISSPLHF.

This chain joins TRBV5-1 and TRBJ1-6. CDR3 size: 13 residues. Germline V gene data show CDR1 as SGHRS and CDR2 as YFSETQ. This chain's CDR3 is CASSPTYNSPLHF.

The V and J genes are TRBV5-1 and TRBJ2-5; checking the TCRdb D call of TRBD1 is not possible without DNA. CDR1 SGHRS and CDR2 YFSETQ come from the germline V gene. The CDR3 has 13 amino acids. This CDR3 is CASTRDLAETQYF.

The V call is TRBV20-1, the J call TRBJ2-7; as DNA is missing, the TRBD1 call by TCRdb cannot be tested. Germline assignment: CDR1 DFQATT and CDR2 SNEGSKA (reference sequence). The CDR3 spans 15 residues. This chain's CDR3 is CSARGGHDPTYEQYF.

The chain employs TRBV6-2 or TRBV6-3 and TRBJ2-2; the TRBD2 assignment by TCRdb is unverifiable without DNA. There are 14 residues in the CDR3. Germline V lookup: CDR1 MNHEY, CDR2 SVGEGT. CDR3 loop: CASSYGGHTGELFF.

V is TRBV4-1 and J is TRBJ1-1. Germline V gene sequence: CDR1 MGHRA, CDR2 YSYEKL. The CDR3 is 17 residues long. CDR3 region: CASSQNLRASNSTEAFF.

This chain connects TRBV5-6 to TRBJ2-2; TCRdb proposes TRBD1, but this gene call is untestable without DNA. CDR1 is SGHDT and CDR2 is YYEEEE in the germline V gene. The CDR3 runs 15 residues. CDR3 region: CASRILMGQTGELFF.

The chain has TRBV20-1 and TRBJ2-3. The CDR3 runs 13 residues. The germline gives CDR1 DFQATT, CDR2 SNEGSKA (reference sequence). CDR3 protein: CSARVLQMDTQYF.

The rearrangement links TRBV7-3 to TRBJ2-7; TCRdb calls TRBD2, which cannot be checked without DNA. The CDR3 covers 14 residues. Germline loops: CDR1 SGHTA, CDR2 FQGTGA. The CDR3 reads CASSVSSGGYEQYF.